The 25 T cell receptor beta chains reported below all come from one sample, sequenced in a study of shared clonotypes between healthy human individuals. Clones were sequenced by immunoSEQ multiplex PCR, and TCRdb holds only the in-frame ones, with some missing. The sample contains approximately 500,000 clones, almost 80% of which appear only once. The specimen sequenced was PBMCs. These receptors all come from a middle-aged woman in good health. Some clones in this sample may be carry-over from other donors' samples.

The chain is built from TRBV7-9 and TRBJ2-5; TRBD2 aligns across 8 bases. The CDR3 extends over 15 amino acids. Germline lookup yields CDR1 SEHNR and CDR2 FQNEAQ (reference sequence). V dropped 5 bases and J dropped 5; count of bases not matched to a gene: 10. The CDR3 reads CASSTPGGASETQYF. The CDR3 DNA follows: TGTGCCAGCAGCACCCCCGGGGGGGCGAGTGAGACCCAGTACTTC.

This clone was recorded a few times. The J gene is TRBJ2-7, the V gene TRBV5-1; a possible D gene is TRBD2 (5 bases). The length of the CDR3 is 12 residues. Germline V CDR1 and CDR2: SGHRS, YFSETQ. Trimming took 5 bases from V and 7 from J, leaving 13 bases between them. CDR3 sequence (DNA): TGCGCCAGCAGGAGAGGGCTCGGGGAGCAGTACTTC. As protein: CASRRGLGEQYF. The full variable domain, its missing parts supplied by reference TRBV5-1 and TRBJ2-7, is KAGVTQTPRYLIKTRGQQVTLSCSPISGHRSVSWYQQTPGQGLQFLFEYFSETQRNKGNFPGRFSGRQFSNSRSEMNVSTLELGDSALYLCASRRGLGEQYFGPGTRLTVT.

The chain combines TRBV7-2 with TRBJ1-5; 10 bases match TRBD1. Unmatched junction bases numbered 6, after V lost 1 base and J lost 3 bases. The CDR3 spans 17 residues. The germline V gene has CDR1 SGHTA and CDR2 FQGNSA. The CDR3 loop reads CASSLEGRQGANQPQHF. The CDR3 bases are TGTGCCAGCAGCTTAGAGGGAAGACAGGGGGCCAATCAGCCCCAGCATTTT.

A word on this clone: The sample contains more than one DNA sequence encoding this CDR3. The genes are TRBV28 and TRBJ1-4; D ambiguous. Trimming took off 3 bases at V and 8 bases at J, with 7 bases between the two ends. Per germline, CDR1 MDHEN and CDR2 SYDVKM. This CDR3 is built from 12 residues. The CDR3 region has the DNA TGTGCCAGCAGTTTTAGTGAGGAAAAACTGTTTTTT. Translation gives CASSFSEEKLFF.

The chain employs TRBV29-1 and TRBJ2-7; possible D gene TRBD1, 5 bases. Looked up from germline, CDR1 is SQVTM and CDR2 is ANQGSEA. The CDR3 is 12 residues long. Trimming removed 6 bases from V and 1 base from J, with 10 bases in between. CDR3 DNA: TGCAGCGTGGCACAGGCATCCTACGAGCAGTACTTC. Its protein is CSVAQASYEQYF.

The chain uses TRBV28 and TRBJ2-3; TRBD2 is a possible D gene (6 bases). The CDR3 is 16 residues long. Germline CDR1 and CDR2: MDHEN and SYDVKM. The germline V and J ends were trimmed by 2 bases and 5 bases, with 17 bases remaining between them. The CDR3 sequence is CASSLIMGRRGDTQYF. The CDR3 DNA reads as TGTGCCAGCAGTTTAATTATGGGGAGGAGAGGAGATACGCAGTATTTT.

With regard to this clone: This may arise from a read error, as a much more abundant clone is one base away. The chain is built from TRBV28 and TRBJ1-2, with TRBD1 identical over 10 bases. Looked up from germline, CDR1 is MDHEN and CDR2 is SYDVKM. V lost 8 bases, J lost 4 bases, and 1 base stayed unmatched. The CDR3 runs to 12 residues. Written as DNA, the CDR3 is TGTGCCAGCGGGACAGGGGTCTATGGCTACACCTTC. This encodes CASGTGVYGYTF.

The gene calls are TRBV5-4 and TRBJ2-1, with D perhaps given as TRBD1 or TRBD2 (5 bases each). The V end lost 4 bases, the J end lost 4 bases, and 18 bases lay between the germline ends. This CDR3 is 16 amino acids long. Germline V gene sequence: CDR1 SGHNT, CDR2 YYREEE (reference sequence). CDR3 amino acids: CASSGTGAGNYNEQFF. As DNA, the CDR3 is TGTGCCAGCAGCGGGACCGGGGCAGGGAATTACAATGAGCAGTTCTTC.

The chain has TRBV27 and TRBJ2-2; D might be TRBD1 (6 bases). CDR1 and CDR2 from the germline V gene are MNHEY and SMNVEV (reference sequence). The ends were cut back, 0 bases at V and 3 bases at J, with 17 bases in the middle. The CDR3 is made up of 18 amino acids. CDR3 region: CASSLSMPRDTYTGELFF. The CDR3 region has the DNA TGTGCCAGCAGTTTATCGATGCCCCGGGACACTTACACCGGGGAGCTGTTTTTT.

This chain's CDR3 is CASSSPPGGNEQFF. The CDR3 DNA follows: TGTGCCAGCAGTTCACCCCCCGGCGGAAATGAGCAGTTCTTC. The chain is built from TRBV28 and TRBJ2-1; no reliable D call. The CDR3 has 14 amino acids. Germline CDR1 and CDR2: MDHEN and SYDVKM. The ends were cut back, 4 bases at V and 7 bases at J, with 14 bases in the middle.

Comment on this clone: A junction end diverges from the germline sequence, so it may reflect a read error. The V gene is TRBV7-2, the J gene TRBJ2-5; TRBD2 aligns across 7 bases. The CDR3 spans 14 residues. Looked up from germline, CDR1 is SGHTA and CDR2 is FQGNSA. The CDR3 DNA is TGTGCCAGCAGCTTAGCGGGAGGGACCTCACTGCCAAACTTC. Translated: CASSLAGGTSLPNF.

This chain uses TRBV9 with TRBJ2-7; D might be TRBD1 (5 bases). The CDR3 covers 15 residues. CDR1 is SGDLS, CDR2 YYNGEE, per germline. V was cut by 0 bases and J by 3 bases, with 13 bases left in between. The chain's CDR3 is CASSVEGTDNYEQYF. CDR3 bases: TGTGCCAGCAGCGTAGAAGGCACGGACAACTACGAGCAGTACTTC.

The chain carries TRBV7-2 and TRBJ1-5; D is unclear. Looked up from germline, CDR1 is SGHTA and CDR2 is FQGNSA. The length of the CDR3 is 14 residues. With 1 base removed from V and 8 bases from J, the gap between germline ends came to 12 bases. This chain's CDR3 is CASSLGRGGKPQHF. CDR3 bases: TGTGCCAGCAGCTTAGGGCGAGGCGGGAAGCCCCAGCATTTT.

The chain combines TRBV5-1 with TRBJ2-2, with D unclear. This CDR3 contains 14 residues. Trimming took 4 bases from V and 6 from J, leaving 13 bases between them. Per the germline V gene, CDR1 is SGHRS and CDR2 is YFSETQ. The CDR3 nucleotides are TGCGCCAGCAGCGCCGGGTGGGCGGCCGGGGAGCTGTTTTTT. Translation: CASSAGWAAGELFF.

As regards this clone: One base away lies a much larger clone, so this may be a sequencing read error. The chain is built from TRBV2 and TRBJ1-2; 8 nucleotides line up with TRBD1. CDR3 length: 12 amino acids. The germline gives CDR1 SNHLY, CDR2 FYNNEI. V trimming: 8 bases; J trimming: 4 bases; junction bases outside the gene matches: 3. In DNA, the CDR3 is TGTGCCAGCGACAGGGGTGGCTATGGCTACACCTTC. Its protein is CASDRGGYGYTF.

The genes are TRBV27 and TRBJ2-1, with 7 bases identical to TRBD2. Per germline, CDR1 MNHEY and CDR2 SMNVEV (reference sequence). Trimming took 4 bases from V and 3 from J; bases not matched to a gene: 9. The CDR3 is made up of 16 amino acids. In DNA, the CDR3 is TGTGCCAGCAGTTCTCCGGGCGGGAGTGGCTACAATGAGCAGTTCTTC. Amino acids: CASSSPGGSGYNEQFF.

This rearrangement joins TRBV18 to TRBJ2-3, with 16 bases matching TRBD2. Trimming took 3 bases from V and 2 from J; bases not matched to a gene: 5. The germline V gene has CDR1 KGHSH and CDR2 LQKENI. This CDR3 contains 18 residues. The CDR3 sequence: CASSPGLAGGLHTDTQYF. The CDR3, as DNA: TGTGCCAGCTCACCGGGACTAGCGGGAGGGCTGCACACAGATACGCAGTATTTT.

The chain joins TRBV27 to TRBJ2-5; D gene ambiguous. The DNA end is more similar to TRBJ2-7, so the J call may be wrong. CDR3 length: 15 amino acids. The germline CDR1 and CDR2 sequences are MNHEY and SMNVEV (reference sequence). CDR3 loop: CASSPMTSYSYEQYF. CDR3 coding DNA: TGTGCCAGCAGTCCGATGACTTCTTACTCCTACGAGCAGTACTTC.

This clone was seen only a few times. V gene TRBV9 combines with J gene TRBJ2-7, with TRBD2 matching 7 bases. V lost 0 bases, J lost 4 bases, and 10 bases stayed unmatched. The CDR3 consists of 16 residues. The germline V gene has CDR1 SGDLS and CDR2 YYNGEE. Here the CDR3 DNA reads TGTGCCAGCAGCGTAGATAGGATAGCGGGCCCGTACGAGCAGTACTTC. Its translation: CASSVDRIAGPYEQYF. Combining the CDR3 with reference TRBV9 and TRBJ2-7 gives the whole variable domain DSGVTQTPKHLITATGQRVTLRCSPRSGDLSVYWYQQSLDQGLQFLIQYYNGEERAKGNILERFSAQQFPDLHSELNLSSLELGDSALYFCASSVDRIAGPYEQYFGPGTRLTVT.

The chain couples TRBV19 to TRBJ1-3, with unresolved D. CDR1 is LNHDA and CDR2 is SQIVND in the germline V gene (reference sequence). V was pared by 7 bases and J by 4 bases, with 5 bases between. CDR3 length equals 11 residues. CDR3 nucleotide sequence: TGTGCCAGTACCCTCGGAAACACCATATATTTT. Its translation is CASTLGNTIYF. Full variable domain (missing parts from reference TRBV19 and TRBJ1-3): DGGITQSPKYLFRKEGQNVTLSCEQNLNHDAMYWYRQDPGQGLRLIYYSQIVNDFQKGDIAEGYSVSREKKESFPLTVTSAQKNPTAFYLCASTLGNTIYFGEGSWLTVV.

V is TRBV11-2 and J is TRBJ1-6, with TRBD1 matching 9 bases. The CDR3 extends over 14 amino acids. Trimming removed 5 bases from V and 7 bases from J; junction bases left unmatched: 3. From germline, CDR1 is SGHAT and CDR2 FQNNGV. CDR3 sequence (DNA): TGTGCCAGCAGCATACAGGGGGCGAATTCACCCCTCCACTTT. Encoded protein: CASSIQGANSPLHF.

Of note for this clone: A far larger clone is one nucleotide away, so this likely arose from a read error. The chain has TRBV11-2 and TRBJ2-5, with 7 bases identical to TRBD1. CDR3 size: 15 residues. CDR1 SGHAT and CDR2 FQNNGV come from the germline V gene. The trim removed 8 bases at V and 1 base at J, leaving 10 bases unmatched. The CDR3 sequence is CASGLAGTAQETQYF. Written as DNA, the CDR3 is TGTGCCAGCGGCCTAGCCGGGACAGCCCAAGAGACCCAGTACTTC.

The rearrangement links TRBV9 to TRBJ2-5, with a tentative D call TRBD1 (5 bases). With the DNA end fitting TRBJ2-7 better, the J assignment may be wrong. The germline V gene has CDR1 SGDLS and CDR2 YYNGEE. This CDR3 comprises 14 residues. CDR3 sequence reads: CASSSQGVPYEQYF. The CDR3 region has the DNA TGTGCCAGCAGCTCGCAAGGGGTTCCCTACGAGCAGTACTTC.

J is TRBJ2-7 and V is TRBV29-1, with D possibly being TRBD1 or TRBD2 (5 bases each). CDR1 SQVTM and CDR2 ANQGSEA come from the germline V gene. This CDR3 comprises 14 residues. V was cut by 3 bases and J by 6 bases, with 18 bases left in between. This chain's CDR3 is CSVEPRDRSREQYF. CDR3 DNA: TGCAGCGTTGAGCCCCGGGACCGATCCCGCGAGCAGTACTTC.

This clone was recorded once. This chain uses TRBV11-3 with TRBJ2-2; tentatively, D is TRBD1 (6 bases). Germline V gene sequence: CDR1 SGHNT, CDR2 YENEEA. With 5 bases removed from V and 3 bases from J, the gap between germline ends came to 10 bases. The CDR3 has 14 residues. CDR3 in amino acids: CASSRTADTGELFF. Here the CDR3 DNA reads TGTGCCAGCAGCCGGACAGCAGACACCGGGGAGCTGTTTTTT.